Listed here are 24 T cell receptor beta chains from one sample, sequenced in a study of OX40 agonist ivuxolimab in advanced cancers. Here immunoSEQ multiplex PCR was the method, and the copy in TCRdb shows in-frame clones only, minus some. Among around 62,000 clones listed, about 80% were seen once. Sequencing was performed on CD4+ or CD8+ T cells sorted from blood, taken in a trial of the OX40 agonist ivuxolimab. The receptors were gathered from an adult with an advanced solid tumor such as melanoma, head and neck, liver or kidney cancer.

V gene TRBV7-9 combines with J gene TRBJ2-3; TRBD1 is a possible D gene (6 bases). Trimming pared 6 bases from V and 2 bases from J, leaving 15 bases between. Germline loops: CDR1 SEHNR, CDR2 FQNEAQ (reference sequence). CDR3 size: 15 residues. CDR3: CASSEWTDATDTQYF. The CDR3 region has the DNA TGTGCCAGCAGTGAGTGGACAGACGCCACAGATACGCAGTATTTT.

The J gene is TRBJ2-3, the V gene TRBV7-9; TRBD2 agrees at 7 bases. J lost 4 bases, V lost 5 bases, and 9 bases had no gene match. The length of the CDR3 is 15 residues. CDR1 is SEHNR, CDR2 FQNEAQ, per germline (reference sequence). The CDR3: CASSRGTNRADTQYF. CDR3 bases: TGTGCCAGCAGCCGCGGGACTAATCGGGCAGATACGCAGTATTTT.

The V call is TRBV9, the J call TRBJ2-3; D not certain. Germline-derived CDR1 and CDR2 are SGDLS and YYNGEE. CDR3 length equals 16 residues. V gave up 1 base and J gave up 5 bases, with 17 bases separating them. CDR3 in amino acids: CASSVTTLDIGDTQYF. CDR3 in DNA: TGTGCCAGCAGCGTAACTACGTTAGACATCGGAGATACGCAGTATTTT.

The chain couples TRBV6-4 to TRBJ2-1, with D perhaps matching TRBD1 (6 bases). V lost 4 bases and J lost 8, with 18 bases in between. CDR1 is MRHNA and CDR2 is SNTAGT in the germline V gene. The CDR3 is made up of 15 amino acids. CDR3 in DNA: TGTGCCAGCAGTGCTCCGGGACACCCCGGCGATGAGCAGTTCTTC. Protein sequence: CASSAPGHPGDEQFF.

This clone was detected only a few times. The same CDR3 is also encoded by other DNA sequences in this sample. This rearrangement joins TRBV28 to TRBJ1-2, with 7 bases aligning to TRBD1. V was pared by 6 bases and J by 6 bases, with 7 bases of the junction left unmatched. CDR1 is MDHEN, CDR2 SYDVKM, per germline. This CDR3 has 13 amino acids. In DNA form, the CDR3 reads TGTGCCAGCAGATCCACAGGGGTGGATGGCTACACCTTC. Translated: CASRSTGVDGYTF.

J is TRBJ1-1 and V is TRBV19; D unresolved. The CDR3 totals 13 residues. Germline CDR1 LNHDA, CDR2 SQIVND (reference sequence). V was clipped by 5 bases and J by 1 base, with 8 bases between them. CDR3 sequence: CASSFDGNTEAFF. The CDR3 nucleotides are TGTGCCAGTAGTTTCGACGGGAACACTGAAGCTTTCTTT.

The gene calls are TRBV19 and TRBJ1-5; D is unclear. The germline V and J ends were trimmed by 1 base and 6 bases, with 16 bases remaining between them. CDR3 length equals 16 residues. The germline V gene encodes CDR1 LNHDA and CDR2 SQIVND (reference sequence). The CDR3: CASSIGASRAGQPQHF. The CDR3 coding sequence is TGTGCCAGTAGTATAGGGGCTAGCCGGGCCGGTCAGCCCCAGCATTTT.

This chain joins TRBV6-1 and TRBJ1-1; 7 bases are a match to TRBD1. V was pared by 1 base and J by 4 bases, with 6 bases of the junction left unmatched. CDR1 and CDR2 from the germline V gene are MNHNS and SASEGT. The CDR3 has 15 amino acids. CDR3 sequence: CASSEVDRVGTEAFF. CDR3 DNA: TGTGCCAGCAGTGAAGTTGACAGGGTGGGCACTGAAGCTTTCTTT.

V and J are TRBV12-5 and TRBJ2-1; 16 bases are shared with TRBD2. The CDR3 has 23 residues. Per the germline V gene, CDR1 is LGHNT and CDR2 is FRNRAP. Losses at the gene ends were 0 bases for V and 7 bases for J; bases not matched to a gene: 21. DNA for the CDR3: TGTGCTAGTGGTTTGGTCTTAATGTTCGGGACTAGCGGGGGGGCCAGAGTTCAGAATGAGCAGTTCTTC. Its translation: CASGLVLMFGTSGGARVQNEQFF.

This clone has just a few counts. The chain has TRBV4-1 and TRBJ2-2; 11 bases align to TRBD1. The CDR3 consists of 18 residues. Unmatched junction bases numbered 8, after V lost 0 bases and J lost 5 bases. Germline V gives CDR1 MGHRA, CDR2 YSYEKL. This chain's CDR3 is CASSQEGVGQGATGELFF. Written as DNA, the CDR3 is TGCGCCAGCAGCCAAGAGGGAGTAGGACAGGGGGCGACCGGGGAGCTGTTTTTT.

J is TRBJ1-2 and V is TRBV5-4; D gene uncertain. The V gene lost 4 bases and the J gene lost 0 bases, with 13 bases spanning the gap. There are 15 residues in the CDR3. The germline gives CDR1 SGHNT, CDR2 YYREEE (reference sequence). CDR3 in DNA: TGTGCCAGCAGCCTCCGACTTACTACTAACTATGGCTACACCTTC. Its protein is CASSLRLTTNYGYTF. The entire variable domain, with the rest obtained from reference TRBV5-4 and TRBJ1-2, is as follows: ETGVTQSPTHLIKTRGQQVTLRCSSQSGHNTVSWYQQALGQGPQFIFQYYREEENGRGNFPPRFSGLQFPNYSSELNVNALELDDSALYLCASSLRLTTNYGYTFGSGTRLTVV.

The CDR3 nucleotides read TGTGCCAGCAGGGAACTAGCGGTCGGGGAGACCCAGTACTTC. Translated, it gives CASRELAVGETQYF. The rearrangement uses TRBV2 and TRBJ2-5; 8 bases fit TRBD2. Germline CDR1 reads SNHLY; CDR2 reads FYNNEI. The CDR3 is 14 amino acids. V dropped 6 bases and J dropped 5; count of bases not matched to a gene: 8.

The chain carries TRBV9 and TRBJ2-5; D possibly corresponds to TRBD2 (7 bases). The V end lost 1 base, the J end lost 2 bases, and 15 bases lay between the germline ends. The CDR3 has 16 amino acids. From germline, CDR1 is SGDLS and CDR2 YYNGEE. As DNA, the CDR3 is TGTGCCAGCAGCGTATCCTTCGGGGGGCGGCAAGAGACCCAGTACTTC. Its translation is CASSVSFGGRQETQYF.

The chain has TRBV6-5 and TRBJ2-4, with D unresolved. CDR3 length: 13 residues. The ends were cut back, 4 bases at V and 11 bases at J, with 15 bases in the middle. Looked up from germline, CDR1 is MNHEY and CDR2 is SVGAGI. The CDR3 protein is CASSFTYQDVQYF. As DNA, the CDR3 is TGTGCCAGCAGTTTTACTTACCAGGACGTTCAGTACTTC.

This clone has just one count. The genes are TRBV7-8 and TRBJ1-1; D not resolved. Germline-derived CDR1 and CDR2 are SGHVS and FQNEAQ. CDR3 length: 15 amino acids. V lost 2 bases and J 2 bases, leaving 12 bases between the germline ends. CDR3 region: CASSLMGRRNTEAFF. The CDR3 region has the DNA TGTGCCAGCAGCTTAATGGGGAGGAGAAACACTGAAGCTTTCTTT.

V is TRBV19 and J is TRBJ2-1, with D possibly being TRBD1 (6 bases). Germline lookup yields CDR1 LNHDA and CDR2 SQIVND (reference sequence). The CDR3 has 14 residues. Trimming cost V 2 bases and J 5 bases, with 10 bases left between them. The CDR3, as DNA: TGTGCCAGTAGTATATTAGGGGACAACAATGAGCAGTTCTTC. This translates into CASSILGDNNEQFF.

The chain links TRBV6-5 to TRBJ1-2; D not resolved. This CDR3 contains 13 residues. Trimming took off 6 bases at V and 2 bases at J, with 10 bases between the two ends. CDR1 MNHEY and CDR2 SVGAGI come from the germline V gene. The CDR3 is CASRPTGNYGYTF. The CDR3 region has the DNA TGTGCCAGCAGACCGACCGGCAACTATGGCTACACCTTC.

This clone was picked up one time. The chain has TRBV9 and TRBJ1-3; 10 nucleotides align to TRBD1. Germline values: CDR1 SGDLS, CDR2 YYNGEE. V lost 2 bases, J lost 2 bases, and 7 bases stayed unmatched. The CDR3 contains 17 residues. CDR3 sequence (DNA): TGTGCCAGCAGCGTCTACCGGGACAGGGGACCTGGAAACACCATATATTTT. Encoded protein: CASSVYRDRGPGNTIYF.

The chain is built from TRBV9 and TRBJ2-3; unclear D gene. The CDR3 consists of 14 residues. V lost 4 bases, J lost 4 bases, and 13 bases lay in between. In germline, CDR1 is SGDLS, CDR2 YYNGEE. The CDR3 spells CASSLLPRSDTQYF. The CDR3 nucleotides read TGTGCCAGCAGCCTCCTGCCAAGGTCAGATACGCAGTATTTT. The complete variable domain, with remaining parts taken from reference TRBV9 and TRBJ2-3, reads DSGVTQTPKHLITATGQRVTLRCSPRSGDLSVYWYQQSLDQGLQFLIQYYNGEERAKGNILERFSAQQFPDLHSELNLSSLELGDSALYFCASSLLPRSDTQYFGPGTRLTVL.

This sequence joins TRBV7-3 and TRBJ1-2; D is unclear. Trimming pared 1 base from V and 8 bases from J, leaving 14 bases between. CDR3 length: 14 amino acids. Germline V lookup: CDR1 SGHTA, CDR2 FQGTGA. CDR3 DNA: TGTGCCAGCAGCTTAAGCTCCGGGGTAGAAGGCTACACCTTC. Its protein is CASSLSSGVEGYTF.

CDR3: CSAETSARETQYF. CDR3 nucleotide sequence: TGCAGCGCTGAGACTAGCGCGAGGGAGACCCAGTACTTC. This chain uses TRBV29-1 with TRBJ2-5, with 8 bases aligning to TRBD2. Germline V gene data show CDR1 as SQVTM and CDR2 as ANQGSEA. V was clipped by 7 bases and J by 5 bases; unmatched bases: 9. The CDR3 covers 13 residues.

This sequence joins TRBV5-1 and TRBJ2-1, with D possibly being TRBD1 (6 bases). This CDR3 region has 16 residues. The V and J ends lost 3 bases and 3 bases respectively, with 16 bases between them. From germline, CDR1 is SGHRS and CDR2 YFSETQ. The CDR3 protein is CASSSAQGSVYNEQFF. In nucleotides, the CDR3 is TGCGCCAGCAGCTCCGCGCAGGGGTCGGTCTACAATGAGCAGTTCTTC.

This rearrangement joins TRBV25-1 to TRBJ2-7; D is ambiguous. Trimming left V 6 bases short and J 6 bases short, with 12 bases between. The germline V gene has CDR1 MGHDK and CDR2 SYGVNS. This CDR3 spans 12 amino acids. The CDR3 nucleotides read TGTGCCAGCAGCCTCATATCAAGCGAGCAGTACTTC. Encoded protein: CASSLISSEQYF.

The chain couples TRBV29-1 to TRBJ2-1; D ambiguous. Trimming cost V 7 bases and J 8 bases, with 12 bases left between them. The CDR3 length is 11 residues. Germline CDR1 reads SQVTM; CDR2 reads ANQGSEA. The CDR3 loop is CSAKKEDEQFF. The CDR3 bases are TGCAGCGCTAAAAAAGAGGATGAGCAGTTCTTC.